This T cell receptor beta chain comes out of a study of T-cell reconstitution after alpha-beta-depleted transplantation in children. The V and J ends lost 0 bases and 4 bases respectively, with 7 bases between them. CDR1 and CDR2 from the germline V gene are SGHKS and YYEKEE (reference sequence). CDR3 size: 14 residues. Library preparation (for TCRbeta) was performed with unique molecular identifiers. TCRdb redid the calling of the PCR reads with MiXCR, one entry per CDR3 protein. The data show approximately 640,000 distinct CDR3 sequences, with 16% seen just once and 1.1% held by the top ten. The J gene is TRBJ1-4, the V gene TRBV5-5; D call uncertain. Sample: PBMCs from the stem cell graft donor, taken from the stem cell graft. The TCR sequence derives from a human donor who donated a stem cell graft to a child with acute myeloid leukemia. The CDR3 protein is CASSLGALNEKLFF. As DNA, the CDR3 is TGTGCCAGCAGCTTGGGGGCCCTTAATGAAAAACTGTTTTTT.